The sequence of this T cell receptor beta chain was determined in a study of T-cell reconstitution after alpha-beta-depleted transplantation in children. TCRbeta library preparation incorporated unique molecular identifiers. A single record per CDR3 protein comes from TCRdb applying MiXCR to the PCR reads. The sample includes around 25,000 distinct CDR3 sequences, roughly 19% of them seen just once. CDR1 and CDR2 from the germline V gene are SGHDN and FVKESK. This CDR3 spans 14 amino acids. Trimming removed 1 base at V and 4 bases at J, with 8 bases between. Study-level results: Some patients showed high day-60 TCRbeta diversity, which derived from surviving recipient T cells and thymic progenitors. When one year had passed after transplant, most T-cell counts and diversity came from newly produced T cells. In patients about two months after transplant, alpha-beta T cells reportedly arose from several hundred expanded graft clones.

A few counts support this clonotype. Its target is unknown. The chain has TRBV14 and TRBJ2-1; D gene ambiguous. The starting material was PBMCs, mostly from graft donor cells, obtained 60 days after TCRalphabeta/CD19-depleted stem cell transplant. The TCR originated in a male patient between 2 and 10 years old who had a stem cell transplant for acute lymphoblastic leukemia, so the T cells may come from the graft donor. CDR3 sequence: CASSQVDRYNEQFF. DNA of the CDR3: TGTGCCAGCAGCCAAGTCGACCGTTACAATGAGCAGTTCTTC.